This passage covers 26 T cell receptor beta chains from one sample sequenced in a study of T cells in Graves' hyperthyroidism and ophthalmopathy. Amplification targeted TCR beta CDR3 regions from RNA transcripts. During a first-round RT-PCR of the TCR CDR3, the HTBI primer set was used. TCRdb passed the multiplex PCR reads through MiXCR, listing each CDR3 protein once. In the table there are nearly 750,000 distinct CDR3 sequences, around a third of which are singletons. Sequencing used blood. Every receptor here comes from a woman aged 40 to 49 with Graves' hyperthyroidism.

This chain connects TRBV28 to TRBJ1-6; the D is unclear. Germline CDR1 is MDHEN and CDR2 is SYDVKM. V was pared by 4 bases and J by 0 bases, with 13 bases between. This CDR3 spans 17 amino acids. The CDR3 bases are TGTGCCAGCAGTTCCGCCTTGGGGAGCTCCTATAATTCACCCCTCCACTTT. Protein product: CASSSALGSSYNSPLHF.

The chain joins TRBV25-1 to TRBJ1-6; 7 bases map to TRBD1. The CDR3 length is 16 residues. V was clipped by 4 bases and J by 8 bases; unmatched bases: 11. Germline-derived CDR1 and CDR2 are MGHDK and SYGVNS. Written as DNA, the CDR3 is TGTGCCAGCAGTGGGTGCGGGGCAGGGGGTCATTCACCCCTCCACTTT. Its protein product is CASSGCGAGGHSPLHF.

As concerns this clonotype: A read error may explain this, as a much larger clone is one base away. The chain uses TRBV10-3 and TRBJ1-2; D not certain. The germline V gene encodes CDR1 ENHRY and CDR2 SYGVKD. V lost 8 bases to trimming and J lost 4 bases, with 8 bases between them. The length of the CDR3 is 11 residues. The CDR3 is CAIGVGYGYTF. The CDR3 DNA reads TGTGCCATCGGCGTGGGCTATGGCTACACCTTC.

The rearrangement joins TRBV7-2 to TRBJ1-2; a weak D match, TRBD1 (6 bases). The V gene's germline CDR1 is SGHTA and CDR2 FQGNSA. This CDR3 is 15 amino acids long. V lost 5 bases to trimming and J lost 4 bases, with 17 bases between them. CDR3 residues: CASSLLTGPRYGYTF. Written as DNA, the CDR3 is TGTGCCAGCAGCCTTCTCACAGGGCCCCGCTATGGCTACACCTTC.

This chain links TRBV14 with TRBJ2-7, with D hard to call. Trimming left V 0 bases short and J 7 bases short, with 22 bases between. Germline assignment: CDR1 SGHDN and CDR2 FVKESK. The CDR3 totals 17 residues. The CDR3 coding sequence is TGTGCCAGCAGCCAAGATTTTGAAGAAAGAAACTACGTGGAGCAGTACTTC. It specifies CASSQDFEERNYVEQYF.

This chain connects TRBV25-1 to TRBJ1-6; tentatively, D is TRBD1 (5 bases). Trimming pared 3 bases from V and 10 bases from J, leaving 10 bases between. The CDR3 has 13 residues. Looked up from germline, CDR1 is MGHDK and CDR2 is SYGVNS. The CDR3 loop reads CASSDRVGSPLHF. CDR3 sequence (DNA): TGTGCCAGCAGTGACAGGGTGGGATCACCCCTCCACTTT.

In this sample, this clonotype turned up a few times. The rearrangement uses TRBV4-1 and TRBJ2-7; tentatively, D is TRBD1 (5 bases). CDR3 size: 14 residues. Germline assignment: CDR1 MGHRA and CDR2 YSYEKL. The V end lost 1 base, the J end lost 5 bases, and 12 bases lay between the germline ends. Here the CDR3 DNA reads TGCGCCAGCAGCCAAGTCCGCAAAGGGGACGAGCAGTACTTC. Translating it yields CASSQVRKGDEQYF.

Many counts were recorded for this clonotype. The V gene is TRBV6-5, the J gene TRBJ1-1; D perhaps matches TRBD1 (5 bases). This CDR3 is 13 amino acids long. Germline loops: CDR1 MNHEY, CDR2 SVGAGI. The V end lost 5 bases, the J end lost 6 bases, and 13 bases lay between the germline ends. The DNA of the CDR3 is TGTGCCAGCAGTGAGGTAAACAGGCCTGAAGCTTTCTTT. It yields the protein CASSEVNRPEAFF.

The rearrangement links TRBV28 to TRBJ1-5, with D perhaps matching TRBD1 (5 bases). There are 12 residues in the CDR3. Trimming stripped 8 bases from V and 4 bases from J, with 9 bases between. Germline V gene data show CDR1 as MDHEN and CDR2 as SYDVKM. CDR3 sequence: CASDSQNQPQHF. CDR3 nucleotides: TGTGCCAGCGACAGTCAGAATCAGCCCCAGCATTTT. Full variable domain (outside the CDR3, taken from reference TRBV28 and TRBJ1-5): DVKVTQSSRYLVKRTGEKVFLECVQDMDHENMFWYRQDPGLGLRLIYFSYDVKMKEKGDIPEGYSVSREKKERFSLILESASTNQTSMYLCASDSQNQPQHFGDGTRLSIL.

This clonotype was counted at least ten times. V and J are TRBV19 and TRBJ1-2; D is perhaps TRBD1 (6 bases). V was trimmed by 5 bases and J by 4 bases, leaving 11 bases between them. The CDR3 has 13 amino acids. Per the germline V gene, CDR1 is LNHDA and CDR2 is SQIVND (reference sequence). The CDR3 spells CASSWGQSYGYTF. DNA of the CDR3: TGTGCCAGTAGTTGGGGGCAGAGCTATGGCTACACCTTC.

This clonotype was seen at least ten times. This chain joins TRBV19 and TRBJ1-1; D call uncertain. Germline lookup yields CDR1 LNHDA and CDR2 SQIVND (reference sequence). V was shortened by 6 bases and J by 7 bases, with 9 bases between the two germline ends. The CDR3 extends over 11 amino acids. CDR3 residues: CASRVRNEAFF. For the CDR3, the DNA is TGTGCCAGTAGGGTTAGAAATGAAGCTTTCTTT.

Of note for this clonotype: One base away lies a much larger clone, so this may be a sequencing read error. The rearrangement joins TRBV7-9 to TRBJ2-7, with 7 nucleotides matching TRBD1. CDR1 is SEHNR, CDR2 FQNEAQ, per germline (reference sequence). The CDR3 is 15 residues long. The CDR3 bases are TGTGCCTGCAGCTTACAGGGGACGGTCTCCTACGAGCAGTACTTC. The encoded protein is CACSLQGTVSYEQYF.

As concerns this clonotype: A read error may explain this, as a much larger clone is one base away. The CDR3 DNA follows: TGTGCCAGCAGCTCAAAGGACCGGGACCGAGTACCCGCGGACACCTTC. This gives the protein CASSSKDRDRVPADTF. The rearrangement uses TRBV7-2 and TRBJ1-2, with D perhaps TRBD1 (5 bases). V lost 4 bases and J lost 12, with 27 bases in between. Germline V gives CDR1 SGHTA, CDR2 FQGNSA. This CDR3 is 16 amino acids long.

V is TRBV10-2 and J is TRBJ1-1; TRBD1 matches 8 bases. J was trimmed by 7 bases and V by 6 bases; bases with no gene match: 7. The germline V gene encodes CDR1 WSHSY and CDR2 SAAADI. The CDR3 spans 13 residues. CDR3 bases: TGCGCCAGCAGGGAGGACAGGGCGTATGAAGCTTTCTTT. It specifies CASREDRAYEAFF.

Written as DNA, the CDR3 is TGCGCCAGCAGCCCCCCAGGGGTGGAAGAGACCCAGTACTTC. The encoded protein is CASSPPGVEETQYF. J is TRBJ2-5 and V is TRBV4-3; tentatively, D is TRBD1 (6 bases). The CDR3 contains 14 residues. Germline CDR1 LGHNA, CDR2 YSLEER. V was pared by 4 bases and J by 3 bases, with 12 bases between.

This chain links TRBV6-5 with TRBJ1-1, with TRBD1 matching over 8 bases. This CDR3 contains 15 residues. Trimming cost V 5 bases and J 6 bases; bases outside gene matches: 11. Germline CDR1 and CDR2: MNHEY and SVGAGI. The CDR3 sequence is CASSGRDRPWAEAFF. In DNA, the CDR3 is TGTGCCAGCAGTGGCCGGGACAGGCCCTGGGCTGAAGCTTTCTTT.

The V and J genes are TRBV12-3 or TRBV12-4 and TRBJ2-6, with 11 bases lining up with TRBD1. V was clipped by 3 bases and J by 4 bases; unmatched bases: 5. CDR3 length equals 17 residues. This CDR3 reads CASSLWTGGEGANVLTF. The CDR3 DNA is TGTGCCAGCAGTTTGTGGACAGGGGGCGAAGGGGCCAACGTCCTGACTTTC.

In its sample, this clonotype was seen many times. This chain's CDR3 is CASSLYPGGGSGANVLTF. For the CDR3, the DNA is TGTGCCAGCAGCTTATACCCCGGGGGAGGCTCTGGGGCCAACGTCCTGACTTTC. This chain links TRBV7-6 with TRBJ2-6; D may be TRBD2 (6 bases). The germline V and J ends were trimmed by 2 bases and 0 bases, with 14 bases remaining between them. The CDR3 extends over 18 amino acids. The germline gives CDR1 SGHVS, CDR2 FNYEAQ.

This clonotype was recorded once. The V call is TRBV20-1, the J call TRBJ2-2; 8 nucleotides match TRBD1. V trimming: 5 bases; J trimming: 1 base; junction bases outside the gene matches: 12. CDR3 size: 17 residues. Germline V gene lookup returns CDR1 DFQATT and CDR2 SNEGSKA (reference sequence). The chain's CDR3 is CSAYKADGTGNTGELFF. The CDR3 DNA is TGCAGTGCTTACAAGGCGGACGGGACAGGGAACACCGGGGAGCTGTTTTTT.

This clonotype came up many times. The V call is TRBV19, the J call TRBJ1-5; D not resolved. The germline V gene encodes CDR1 LNHDA and CDR2 SQIVND (reference sequence). The CDR3 loop spans 14 amino acids. V lost 3 bases, J lost 3 bases, and 9 bases lay in between. In nucleotides, the CDR3 is TGTGCCAGTAGTATCATAGGCTTCAATCAGCCCCAGCATTTT. Its protein product is CASSIIGFNQPQHF.

There are a few counts of this clonotype. The chain carries TRBV20-1 and TRBJ2-7; TRBD1 matches at 7 bases. Germline CDR1 and CDR2: DFQATT and SNEGSKA (reference sequence). The CDR3 covers 11 residues. With 4 bases clipped from V and 6 bases from J, the junction kept 3 bases outside the gene matches. The CDR3 loop reads CSAIRGPEQYF. Here the CDR3 DNA reads TGCAGTGCTATAAGGGGGCCCGAGCAGTACTTC.

The rearrangement joins TRBV7-9 to TRBJ1-1, with 7 bases matching TRBD1. V was clipped by 1 base and J by 10 bases; unmatched bases: 6. The CDR3 runs 13 residues. From germline, CDR1 is SEHNR and CDR2 FQNEAQ (reference sequence). CDR3 sequence: CASSLESTGRAFF. The CDR3 DNA is TGTGCCAGCAGCTTAGAGTCGACAGGGCGAGCTTTCTTT.

This clonotype was counted at least ten times. The chain employs TRBV9 and TRBJ1-1; D is undetermined. The CDR3 contains 15 residues. Between the trimmed V and J ends, which lost 0 bases and 0 bases, there was a span of 9 bases. CDR1 is SGDLS and CDR2 is YYNGEE in the germline V gene. CDR3 sequence (DNA): TGTGCCAGCAGCGTAGATAACCTATTGAACACTGAAGCTTTCTTT. It yields the protein CASSVDNLLNTEAFF.

This clonotype was seen a single time. The rearrangement joins TRBV11-2 to TRBJ1-1; 9 bases align to TRBD1. The CDR3 consists of 14 residues. Germline V gene lookup returns CDR1 SGHAT and CDR2 FQNNGV. V shed 6 bases and J 11 bases; nucleotides not matched to a gene: 13. As DNA, the CDR3 is TGTGCCAGCAGTTTATACAAAGGGACAGGGAGGGCTTTCTTT. As protein: CASSLYKGTGRAFF.

The CDR3 sequence is CASSQEGGSSYNSPLHF. The DNA of the CDR3 is TGTGCCAGCAGCCAAGAGGGGGGGAGCTCCTATAATTCACCCCTCCACTTT. The chain employs TRBV7-8 and TRBJ1-6; D might be TRBD1 (6 bases). Looked up from germline, CDR1 is SGHVS and CDR2 is FQNEAQ. This CDR3 is built from 17 residues. Trimming stripped 5 bases from V and 0 bases from J, with 14 bases between. The full variable domain, completed using reference TRBV7-8 and TRBJ1-6, is GAGVSQSPRYKVAKRGQDVALRCDPISGHVSLFWYQQALGQGPEFLTYFQNEAQLDKSGLPSDRFFAERPEGSVSTLKIQRTQQEDSAVYLCASSQEGGSSYNSPLHFGNGTRLTVT.

Details on this clonotype: Germline is not matched at one junction end, which may reflect a read error. The chain uses TRBV2 and TRBJ2-2; maybe TRBD2 (7 bases). CDR1 and CDR2 from the germline V gene are SNHLY and FYNNEI. CDR3 length: 16 amino acids. The chain's CDR3 is CASSNEGGSNTGELVF. Written as DNA, the CDR3 is TGTGCCAGCAGCAATGAGGGGGGGTCGAACACCGGGGAGCTGGTTTTT.